A selection of T cell receptor beta chains follows, all from one sample in a study of CD4 T cells in relation to SARS-CoV-2 and coronaviruses. TCRdb's table, derived via immunoSEQ multiplex PCR, lists solely in-frame clones and lacks some. The sample holds about 54,000 clones; approximately 90% are singletons and the top ten take around 0.43%. The sample comprised naive CD4+ T cells from PBMCs. Every receptor here comes from an adult with COVID-19. Both conserved end residues are trimmed from each CDR3.

j_gene | v_gene | CDR3aa
TRBJ2-1 | TRBV5-6 | ASSLGTGYFGNEQF
TRBJ2-5 | TRBV7-6 | ASSFAGLAGGPGETQY
TRBJ1-3 | TRBV28 | ASSSRLAGNTIY
TRBJ1-1 | TRBV10-2 | ASSERYSNTEAF
TRBJ1-5 | TRBV21-1 | ASSKAGFGNQPQH
TRBJ1-2 | TRBV30 | AWRPGTGGFHGYT
TRBJ2-1 | TRBV6-6 | ASRYTLANEQF
TRBJ2-3 | TRBV5-1 | ASSLESSTDTQY
TRBJ2-1 | TRBV6-1 | ASSEMGRGSNEQF
TRBJ1-2 | TRBV19 | ASSIDRTNYGYT
TRBJ2-7 | TRBV3-1/TRBV3-2 | ASSKRTSGLDGYEQY
TRBJ2-1 | TRBV5-1 | ASSLVPSLGLAGGYQAF
TRBJ2-1 | TRBV4-1 | ASGRLAKNEQF
TRBJ2-3 | TRBV5-1 | ASSMTSGRTDTQY
TRBJ2-7 | TRBV4-1 | ASGVSYEQY
TRBJ1-3 | TRBV7-9 | ASSLGEYRDPGNTIY
TRBJ2-1 | TRBV28 | ASSRTEQF
TRBJ2-3 | TRBV18 | ASSPKDGVPQY
TRBJ2-1 | TRBV7-9 | ASSPTPKGTVLL
TRBJ1-1 | TRBV7-3 | ASSFLGGSTEAF
TRBJ2-7 | TRBV5-6 | ASSFWSSGSIYEQY
TRBJ2-1 | TRBV7-9 | ASSIPSEGVYEQF
TRBJ2-3 | TRBV11-2 | ASSQTSGVTDTQY